These T cell receptor beta chains were read from a single sample in a study of T cell repertoires in cytomegalovirus infection. TCRdb analysed the reads with MiXCR anew, one entry per CDR3 protein. The sample holds about 830,000 distinct CDR3 sequences; 32% are singletons and the top ten take around an eighth. These receptors' antigens are unknown. The sequencing here drew on cultured CD8+ T cells from PBMCs, taken from culture after CMV antigen stimulation. All receptors derive from a human donor in good health (CMV status not recorded). Some clones in this sample may be carry-over from other donors' samples. Each CDR3 is given with its conserved first and last residue. A D gene is named only where the DNA matches it firmly. A clone size is listed for some rows: how often the clone was seen (once, few, many), or a class if it is expanded.

j_gene	abundance	len	d_gene	v_gene	CDR3aa	CDR3nt
TRBJ1-1	few	16	.	TRBV5-5	CASSFLIGDLNTEAFF	TGTGCCAGCAGCTTTCTAATTGGGGATTTGAACACTGAAGCTTTCTTT
TRBJ1-2	.	15	.	TRBV6-6	CASSYSGTANYGYTF	TGTGCCAGCAGTTACTCTGGTACAGCTAACTATGGCTACACCTTC
TRBJ2-7	few	13	TRBD2	TRBV19	CASSSGGGDEQYF	TGTGCCAGTTCGAGCGGGGGTGGCGACGAGCAGTACTTC
TRBJ2-5	.	16	TRBD1	TRBV6-5	CASSVLRTGIRETQYF	TGTGCCAGCAGTGTCCTCCGGACAGGGATACGGGAGACCCAGTACTTC
TRBJ2-1	.	15	.	TRBV12-3/TRBV12-4	CVSRPGGSSYNEQFF	TGTGTCAGCAGGCCCGGGGGAAGCTCCTACAATGAGCAGTTCTTC
TRBJ1-6	.	14	.	TRBV6-6	CASSYSANNSPLHF	TGTGCCAGCAGTTACTCGGCGAATAATTCACCCCTCCACTTT
TRBJ1-2	.	13	.	TRBV7-6	CASSSTAAYGYTF	TGTGCCAGCAGCTCGACCGCCGCCTATGGCTACACCTTC
TRBJ2-2	.	14	TRBD2	TRBV6-8	CASTGGGNTGELFF	TGTGCCAGCACGGGGGGGGGGAACACCGGGGAGCTGTTTTTT
TRBJ1-1	.	16	.	TRBV4-1	CASSHSLSSAGTEAFF	TGCGCCAGCAGCCACTCCTTGAGTTCGGCGGGCACTGAAGCTTTCTTT
TRBJ1-6	.	14	TRBD1	TRBV12-3/TRBV12-4	CASSLGTGSKPLHF	TGTGCCAGCAGTTTGGGGACAGGGAGTAAGCCCCTCCACTTT
TRBJ2-3	few	15	.	TRBV5-4	CASSLPQGETDTQYF	TGTGCCAGCAGCCTCCCCCAGGGAGAGACAGATACGCAGTATTTT
TRBJ2-1	.	16	TRBD2	TRBV12-3/TRBV12-4	CASSPLAGRSYNEQFF	TGTGCCAGCAGCCCTCTAGCGGGGCGATCCTACAATGAGCAGTTCTTC
TRBJ2-3	.	16	TRBD1	TRBV11-2	CASSLWGRGREDTQYF	TGTGCCAGCAGCTTATGGGGCAGGGGGCGAGAAGATACGCAGTATTTT
TRBJ1-2	few	15	.	TRBV7-9	CASSPKSGSNYGYTF	TGTGCCAGCAGCCCAAAGTCTGGGTCTAACTATGGCTACACCTTC
TRBJ2-3	.	16	TRBD2	TRBV27	CASSSSLAGGTDTQYF	TGTGCCAGCAGTTCATCACTAGCGGGGGGAACAGATACGCAGTATTTT
TRBJ1-5	few	16	TRBD1	TRBV6-6	CASSFREGAHNQPQHF	TGTGCCAGCAGCTTTCGGGAGGGGGCCCACAATCAGCCCCAGCATTTT
TRBJ2-2	.	14	.	TRBV7-9	CASNKDINTGELFF	TGTGCCAGCAATAAGGACATTAACACCGGGGAGCTGTTTTTT
TRBJ1-4	.	12	.	TRBV12-3/TRBV12-4	CASSLFMLELFF	TGTGCCAGCAGTTTATTTATGCTGGAACTGTTTTTT
TRBJ2-5	.	17	.	TRBV12-3/TRBV12-4	CASSLGGIQDGGETQYF	TGTGCCAGCAGTTTAGGGGGGATTCAGGACGGGGGAGAGACCCAGTACTTC
TRBJ2-5	.	20	.	TRBV7-6	CASSLIGDEHAGSFQATQYF	TGTGCCAGCAGCTTAATAGGCGACGAGCATGCGGGGAGCTTCCAAGCGACCCAGTACTTC
TRBJ2-1	few	15	.	TRBV7-6	CASSPQGPPMRRQFF	TGTGCCAGCAGCCCCCAAGGACCACCGATGAGAAGGCAGTTCTTC
TRBJ2-3	.	14	.	TRBV11-2	CATSGLISTDTQYF	TGTGCCACCTCAGGCCTCATAAGCACAGATACGCAGTATTTT
TRBJ1-1	few	15	TRBD1	TRBV6-1	CASGVRTGGNTEAFF	TGTGCCAGCGGGGTTCGGACAGGGGGCAACACTGAAGCTTTCTTT